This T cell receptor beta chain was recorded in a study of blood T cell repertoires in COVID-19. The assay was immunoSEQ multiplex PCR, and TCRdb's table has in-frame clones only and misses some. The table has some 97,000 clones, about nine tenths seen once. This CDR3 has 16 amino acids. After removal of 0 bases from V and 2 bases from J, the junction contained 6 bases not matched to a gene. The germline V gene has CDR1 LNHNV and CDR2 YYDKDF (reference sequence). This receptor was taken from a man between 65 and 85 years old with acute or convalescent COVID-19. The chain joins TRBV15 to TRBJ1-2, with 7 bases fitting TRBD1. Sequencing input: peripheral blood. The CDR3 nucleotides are TGTGCCACCAGCAGAGACAATACAGGGGTGAACTATGGCTACACCTTC. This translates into CATSRDNTGVNYGYTF.